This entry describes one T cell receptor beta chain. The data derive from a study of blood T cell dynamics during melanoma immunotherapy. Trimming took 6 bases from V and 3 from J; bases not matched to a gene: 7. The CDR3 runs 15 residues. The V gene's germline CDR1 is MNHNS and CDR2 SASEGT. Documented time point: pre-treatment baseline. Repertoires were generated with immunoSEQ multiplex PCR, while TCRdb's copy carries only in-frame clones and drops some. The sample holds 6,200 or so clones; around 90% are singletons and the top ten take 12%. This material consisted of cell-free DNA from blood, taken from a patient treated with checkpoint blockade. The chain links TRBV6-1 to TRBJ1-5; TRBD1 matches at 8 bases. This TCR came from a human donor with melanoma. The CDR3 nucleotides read TGTGCCAGCAGGAAGGACAGGGTGGACAATCAGCCCCAGCATTTT. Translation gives CASRKDRVDNQPQHF.